The 8 T cell receptor beta chains given below trace back to one sample, sequenced in a study of shared clonotypes between healthy human individuals. Some clones are missing from TCRdb's copy, which holds only in-frame ones; the method was immunoSEQ multiplex PCR. The profile shows millions of clones, roughly nine tenths of them singletons. Sequencing input: naive CD4+ T cells sorted from blood. Subset: CD45RA+ positively selected. The receptors come from a man between 18 and 29 years old in good health.

The CDR3 DNA sequence: TGTGCCAGCAGCTTTGTCGGACAGGGGTCCTCGGCTTTCTTT. It specifies CASSFVGQGSSAFF. This chain joins TRBV7-9 and TRBJ1-1, with 9 nucleotides matching TRBD1. The CDR3 spans 14 residues. Germline V gene data show CDR1 as SEHNR and CDR2 as FQNEAQ (reference sequence). J was trimmed by 11 bases and V by 3 bases; bases with no gene match: 10.

Points on this clone: The identical CDR3 is also encoded by other nucleotide sequences in the sample. This rearrangement joins TRBV7-2 to TRBJ2-5, with D hard to call. Germline V gene lookup returns CDR1 SGHTA and CDR2 FQGNSA. CDR3 size: 13 residues. V lost 1 base to trimming and J lost 5 bases, with 8 bases between them. The CDR3 nucleotides read TGTGCCAGCAGCTTAGGGGCAGCGGAGACCCAGTACTTC. It codes for CASSLGAAETQYF.

The chain couples TRBV6-1 to TRBJ2-7; tentatively, D is TRBD1 (5 bases). The germline V gene has CDR1 MNHNS and CDR2 SASEGT. The CDR3 runs 12 residues. Trimming shortened V by 2 bases and J by 6 bases, and 8 bases separated the two germline ends. The CDR3 sequence is CASSEWGREQYF. The CDR3 DNA sequence: TGTGCCAGCAGTGAATGGGGCCGCGAGCAGTACTTC.

This clone was detected once. DNA for the CDR3: TGTGCCAGTAGTACAGGGGAGGCCCTTCAGTACTTC. This sequence encodes CASSTGEALQYF. The chain joins TRBV19 to TRBJ2-7; D is possibly TRBD1 or TRBD2 (6 bases each). The CDR3 covers 12 residues. V lost 4 bases to trimming and J lost 10 bases, with 14 bases between them. The germline CDR1 and CDR2 sequences are LNHDA and SQIVND (reference sequence).

This clone showed up just once. J is TRBJ2-2 and V is TRBV29-1; 7 bases align to TRBD1. This CDR3 contains 13 residues. Germline CDR1 is SQVTM and CDR2 is ANQGSEA. J was trimmed by 2 bases and V by 5 bases; bases with no gene match: 2. CDR3 residues: CSVRDSNTGELFF. The DNA for the CDR3 is TGCAGCGTTCGGGACAGCAACACCGGGGAGCTGTTTTTT.

This chain uses TRBV15 with TRBJ1-2, with 7 bases that match TRBD1. Germline lookup yields CDR1 LNHNV and CDR2 YYDKDF (reference sequence). V lost 2 bases to trimming and J lost 8 bases; unmatched junction nucleotides: 8. The CDR3 covers 14 residues. The CDR3 bases are TGTGCCACCAGCAGATCGGTTAACAGGGGCGGCTACACCTTC. Protein: CATSRSVNRGGYTF.

Regarding this clone: Other DNA sequences in this specimen translate into the identical CDR3. The chain recombines TRBV7-2 with TRBJ1-4, with unresolved D. Germline CDR1 is SGHTA and CDR2 is FQGNSA. This CDR3 is built from 15 residues. V was clipped by 5 bases and J by 0 bases, with 10 bases between them. CDR3 residues: CASSLARATNEKLFF. The CDR3 nucleotides are TGTGCCAGCAGCCTCGCGCGGGCAACTAATGAAAAACTGTTTTTT.

For the CDR3, the DNA is TGTGCCAGCAGCGTGATAGGTTCACCCCTCCACTTT. Amino acid sequence: CASSVIGSPLHF. V is TRBV9 and J is TRBJ1-6; D unclear. V lost 2 bases, J lost 9 bases, and 6 bases lay in between. Germline lookup yields CDR1 SGDLS and CDR2 YYNGEE. This CDR3 has 12 residues.